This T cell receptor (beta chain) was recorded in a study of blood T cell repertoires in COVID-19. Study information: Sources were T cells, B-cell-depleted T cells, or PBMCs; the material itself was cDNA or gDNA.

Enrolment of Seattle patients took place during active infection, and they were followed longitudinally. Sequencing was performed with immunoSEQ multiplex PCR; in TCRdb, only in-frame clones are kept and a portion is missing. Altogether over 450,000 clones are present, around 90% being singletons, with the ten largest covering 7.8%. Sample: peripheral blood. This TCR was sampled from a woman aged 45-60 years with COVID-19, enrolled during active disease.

In nucleotides, the CDR3 is TGTGCCAGCAGTTACAGCACCTCGGGGCAGCCCCAGCATTTT. Translation gives CASSYSTSGQPQHF. The J gene is TRBJ1-5, the V gene TRBV6-5, with D uncertain. The V end lost 2 bases, the J end lost 7 bases, and 12 bases lay between the germline ends. Germline V gives CDR1 MNHEY, CDR2 SVGAGI. The CDR3 spans 14 residues.